Below, 20 T cell receptor beta chains from the same sample are listed, as sequenced in a study of blood T cell repertoires in COVID-19. Sequenced by immunoSEQ multiplex PCR; TCRdb stores in-frame clones only, minus some. This sample carries approximately 140,000 clones, 87% of them seen once, and the ten largest clones take less than 5%. Input material: PBMCs or T cells enriched from blood (not recorded which). The receptor source for this set is a woman in her thirties or forties who had been exposed to COVID-19.

The gene calls are TRBV15 and TRBJ2-2, with TRBD1 matching 8 bases. CDR3 length: 14 residues. Looked up from germline, CDR1 is LNHNV and CDR2 is YYDKDF (reference sequence). Trimming at V came to 0 bases and at J to 6 bases, leaving 0 bases not matched to a gene. CDR3 loop: CATSREQGAGELFF. As DNA, the CDR3 is TGTGCCACCAGCAGAGAACAGGGGGCCGGGGAGCTGTTTTTT.

This clone was seen only once. The chain carries TRBV7-9 and TRBJ1-2, with 7 positions matching TRBD1. V lost 3 bases and J lost 6; bases outside the gene matches: 4. From germline, CDR1 is SEHNR and CDR2 FQNEAQ (reference sequence). The CDR3 is 13 amino acids. CDR3 DNA sequence: TGTGCCAGCAGCTTTGGACAGGTCGATGGCTACACCTTC. As protein: CASSFGQVDGYTF.

The rearrangement uses TRBV12-5 and TRBJ1-2; TRBD1 agrees at 7 bases. This CDR3 has 15 residues. Germline CDR1 LGHNT, CDR2 FRNRAP. V trimming: 0 bases; J trimming: 6 bases; junction bases outside the gene matches: 7. The CDR3 nucleotides read TGTGCTAGTGGTTTGGTCTTAGGACAGGCCGATGGCTACACCTTC. Translation gives CASGLVLGQADGYTF.

The V and J genes are TRBV28 and TRBJ2-1, with 14 bases identical to TRBD2. Unmatched junction bases numbered 3, after V lost 4 bases and J lost 7 bases. CDR1 MDHEN and CDR2 SYDVKM come from the germline V gene. This CDR3 region has 15 residues. The CDR3 region is CASSSGTSGGNEQFF. CDR3 bases: TGTGCCAGCAGTTCCGGGACTAGCGGGGGTAATGAGCAGTTCTTC.

The table lists this clone with a count of one. This sequence joins TRBV5-1 and TRBJ1-2, with 8 nucleotides matching TRBD1. The junction had 11 bases not matched to a gene; V was cut back by 2 bases and J by 5 bases. Per germline, CDR1 SGHRS and CDR2 YFSETQ. The CDR3 has 16 amino acids. The DNA of the CDR3 is TGCGCCAGCAGCTTAGAGATCACAGGGGGAGAATATGGCTACACCTTC. Its protein product is CASSLEITGGEYGYTF. The full variable domain, with the rest looked up from reference TRBV5-1 and TRBJ1-2, is KAGVTQTPRYLIKTRGQQVTLSCSPISGHRSVSWYQQTPGQGLQFLFEYFSETQRNKGNFPGRFSGRQFSNSRSEMNVSTLELGDSALYLCASSLEITGGEYGYTFGSGTRLTVV.

The chain carries TRBV4-1 and TRBJ1-4, with 9 bases lining up with TRBD1. This CDR3 contains 17 residues. CDR1 is MGHRA and CDR2 is YSYEKL in the germline V gene. The trim removed 2 bases at V and 8 bases at J, leaving 12 bases unmatched. DNA for the CDR3: TGCGCCAGCAGCCAAAGTGGAGAGTCGGACAGGGGAGAAAAACTGTTTTTT. Encoded protein: CASSQSGESDRGEKLFF.

This sequence joins TRBV29-1 and TRBJ1-5; 11 nucleotides agree with TRBD1. The V segment lost 7 bases and the J segment 5 bases; nucleotides outside the gene matches: 4. The CDR3 spans 13 residues. Germline V gene lookup returns CDR1 SQVTM and CDR2 ANQGSEA. In nucleotides, the CDR3 is TGCAGCGCGGGACAGGGGGGGGATCAGCCCCAGCATTTT. Translated, it gives CSAGQGGDQPQHF. The variable domain in full, with the rest retrieved from reference TRBV29-1 and TRBJ1-5, is SAVISQKPSRDICQRGTSLTIQCQVDSQVTMMFWYRQQPGQSLTLIATANQGSEATYESGFVIDKFPISRPNLTFSTLTVSNMSPEDSSIYLCSAGQGGDQPQHFGDGTRLSIL.

This sequence joins TRBV18 and TRBJ2-3; 11 nucleotides align to TRBD2. CDR1 is KGHSH, CDR2 LQKENI, per germline. The CDR3 is 16 residues long. The junction had 0 bases not matched to a gene; V was cut back by 1 base and J by 0 bases. The CDR3 sequence: CASSPLAGGSTDTQYF. As DNA, the CDR3 is TGTGCCAGCTCACCACTAGCGGGAGGGAGCACAGATACGCAGTATTTT.

V is TRBV29-1 and J is TRBJ1-4, with 9 positions matching TRBD1. The V and J ends lost 6 bases and 2 bases, in that order; junction bases with no gene match: 4. The germline V gene encodes CDR1 SQVTM and CDR2 ANQGSEA. The CDR3 has 14 residues. For the CDR3, the DNA is TGCAGCGTACCTACAGGGGGCACTAATGAAAAACTGTTTTTT. It encodes CSVPTGGTNEKLFF.

V and J are TRBV12-5 and TRBJ1-1; D remains unclear. The CDR3 is made up of 14 amino acids. Germline-derived CDR1 and CDR2 are LGHNT and FRNRAP. V was pared by 6 bases and J by 0 bases, with 11 bases between. CDR3 region: CASGRRSMNTEAFF. CDR3 DNA: TGTGCTAGTGGACGTCGAAGCATGAACACTGAAGCTTTCTTT.

This clone was detected only once. This chain links TRBV6-5 with TRBJ2-7; a possible D gene is TRBD2 (5 bases). CDR1 is MNHEY and CDR2 is SVGAGI in the germline V gene. The CDR3 totals 13 residues. Deletions cut 9 bases from V and 3 bases from J, with 15 bases between. In nucleotides, the CDR3 is TGTGCCAGTAAGCGGACTGGAGACTACGAGCAGTACTTC. Translated, it gives CASKRTGDYEQYF.

The chain links TRBV10-3 to TRBJ1-1; D ambiguous. This CDR3 has 14 amino acids. The V end lost 0 bases, the J end lost 4 bases, and 9 bases lay between the germline ends. Germline-derived CDR1 and CDR2 are ENHRY and SYGVKD. The CDR3 here is CAISESRAATEAFF. CDR3 sequence (DNA): TGTGCCATCAGTGAGTCGAGGGCAGCCACTGAAGCTTTCTTT.

The rearrangement uses TRBV5-6 and TRBJ1-1, with a tentative D call TRBD1 (5 bases). V was clipped by 2 bases and J by 4 bases, with 12 bases between them. The CDR3 is 14 residues long. Germline loops: CDR1 SGHDT, CDR2 YYEEEE. The chain's CDR3 is CASSFRREGTEAFF. In DNA form, the CDR3 reads TGTGCCAGCAGCTTCCGCAGGGAGGGCACTGAAGCTTTCTTT.

The gene calls are TRBV19 and TRBJ1-2; the match to TRBD1 covers 11 bases. Germline trimming cut 5 bases from V and 11 bases from J; bases unmatched to any gene: 4. CDR3 size: 12 residues. Germline V gene data show CDR1 as LNHDA and CDR2 as SQIVND (reference sequence). The DNA of the CDR3 is TGTGCCAGTAGTCCCGGGACAGGGGGTTACACCTTC. As protein: CASSPGTGGYTF.

There are a few counts of this clone. The CDR3 DNA reads as TGTGCCAGCAGTGAGGGAGGGTCCTACGAGCAGTACTTC. Amino acid sequence: CASSEGGSYEQYF. The chain is built from TRBV25-1 and TRBJ2-7, with 7 bases that match TRBD2. The CDR3 is made up of 13 amino acids. Losses at the gene ends were 3 bases for V and 1 base for J; bases not matched to a gene: 0. CDR1 is MGHDK, CDR2 SYGVNS, per germline.

The rearrangement joins TRBV9 to TRBJ1-4; unclear D gene. V lost 4 bases to trimming and J lost 2 bases, with 9 bases between them. CDR1 and CDR2 from the germline V gene are SGDLS and YYNGEE. The CDR3 has 14 residues. This CDR3 is CASSPGFTNEKLFF. CDR3 coding DNA: TGTGCCAGCAGCCCGGGGTTTACTAATGAAAAACTGTTTTTT.

V usage is TRBV9 and J usage is TRBJ2-2; TRBD2 aligns across 10 bases. There are 17 residues in the CDR3. V dropped 3 bases and J dropped 4; count of bases not matched to a gene: 9. From germline, CDR1 is SGDLS and CDR2 YYNGEE. The CDR3 loop reads CASSALGSGGATGELFF. CDR3 coding DNA: TGTGCCAGCAGCGCCCTAGGGAGCGGGGGGGCCACCGGGGAGCTGTTTTTT.

The chain is built from TRBV6-5 and TRBJ2-7; 9 bases align to TRBD2. The CDR3 runs 15 residues. V shed 0 bases, J shed 0 bases, and the junction held 0 bases outside the gene matches. Germline V gene data show CDR1 as MNHEY and CDR2 as SVGAGI. The CDR3 bases are TGTGCCAGCAGTTACTCTAGCGGGAGCTCCTACGAGCAGTACTTC. Translating it yields CASSYSSGSSYEQYF.

This clone was counted a few times. The gene calls are TRBV5-1 and TRBJ2-2; 8 nucleotides match TRBD1. V lost 4 bases to trimming and J lost 8 bases; unmatched junction nucleotides: 10. CDR3 length: 15 amino acids. Per the germline V gene, CDR1 is SGHRS and CDR2 is YFSETQ. The chain's CDR3 is CASSIQSGGAGELFF. CDR3 in DNA: TGCGCCAGCAGCATACAATCAGGGGGCGCGGGGGAGCTGTTTTTT.

The chain couples TRBV5-1 to TRBJ1-5, with 8 bases lining up with TRBD1. V gave up 0 bases and J gave up 6 bases; unmatched junction bases: 8. Germline lookup yields CDR1 SGHRS and CDR2 YFSETQ. The CDR3 length is 16 residues. The CDR3 bases are TGCGCCAGCAGCTTGGGTGGGACAGGAGAGGGTCAGCCCCAGCATTTT. This translates into CASSLGGTGEGQPQHF.